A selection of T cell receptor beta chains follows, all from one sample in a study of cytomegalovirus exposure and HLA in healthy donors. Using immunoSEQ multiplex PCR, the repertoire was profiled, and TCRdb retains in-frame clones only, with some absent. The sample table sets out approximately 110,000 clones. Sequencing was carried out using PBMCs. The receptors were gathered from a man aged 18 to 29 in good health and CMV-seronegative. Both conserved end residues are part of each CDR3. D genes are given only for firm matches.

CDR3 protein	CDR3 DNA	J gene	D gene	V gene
CASSLDGADRERSPLHF	TGCGCCAGCAGCTTGGATGGGGCTGACAGGGAGAGATCACCCCTCCACTTT	TRBJ1-6	TRBD1	TRBV5-1
CASSLSRPGTSFYEQYF	TGTGCCAGCAGTTTATCGCGGCCCGGGACTAGCTTTTACGAGCAGTACTTC	TRBJ2-7	TRBD2	TRBV27
CAWNPGLKGEQYF	TGTGCCTGGAATCCGGGACTAAAAGGGGAGCAGTACTTC	TRBJ2-5	TRBD2	TRBV30
CASTRTGGFTEAFF	TGTGCCAGTACTCGGACAGGGGGCTTCACTGAAGCTTTCTTT	TRBJ1-1	TRBD1	TRBV19
CASSPQGARDNEQFF	TGTGCCAGCAGCCCGCAGGGGGCTAGGGACAATGAGCAGTTCTTC	TRBJ2-1	TRBD1	TRBV11-2
CASRGGGQSPGNTIYF	TGTGCCAGTAGGGGGGGTGGCCAAAGCCCTGGAAACACCATATATTTT	TRBJ1-3	.	TRBV19
CASRKGSEKLFF	TGTGCCAGCAGGAAAGGGAGCGAAAAACTGTTTTTT	TRBJ1-4	.	TRBV6-1
CSTRKGRGEQFF	TGTTCAACGAGAAAGGGGCGCGGTGAGCAGTTCTTC	TRBJ2-1	.	TRBV19
CASRADIPGQTRGNTIYF	TGTGCAAGTCGCGCGGATATACCGGGACAGACGCGTGGAAACACCATATATTTT	TRBJ1-3	.	TRBV12-2
CASSPRGASDTQYF	TGTGCCAGTAGTCCCCGGGGAGCTTCAGATACGCAGTATTTT	TRBJ2-3	.	TRBV19
CASRTGGEGEKLFF	TGTGCCAGCAGGACAGGGGGCGAGGGAGAAAAACTGTTTTTT	TRBJ1-4	TRBD1	TRBV6-5
CASSIFGAAYEQYF	TGTGCCAGTAGTATATTCGGAGCGGCTTACGAGCAGTACTTC	TRBJ2-7	.	TRBV19
CASSSGPGYGYTF	TGTGCCAGCAGTTCAGGACCGGGGTATGGCTACACCTTC	TRBJ1-2	.	TRBV28
CASSGLGQSNTGELFF	TGCGCCAGCAGTGGGTTGGGACAGTCGAACACCGGGGAGCTGTTTTTT	TRBJ2-2	TRBD1	TRBV10-1
CASSLSGRVGGYTF	TGTGCCAGCAGTTTATCGGGGAGGGTCGGTGGCTACACCTTC	TRBJ1-2	.	TRBV27
CASSLTKNYGYTF	TGTGCCAGCAGCTTGACAAAAAACTATGGCTACACCTTC	TRBJ1-2	.	TRBV11-2
CASSGTGGYGYTF	TGTGCCAGCAGCGGAACGGGGGGCTATGGCTACACCTTC	TRBJ1-2	.	TRBV9
CASSPLTGRSGNTIYF	TGTGCCAGCTCACCCTTGACAGGTCGCTCTGGAAACACCATATATTTT	TRBJ1-3	.	TRBV18
CASSLGGQNTEAFF	TGTGCCAGCAGCTTAGGGGGCCAGAACACTGAAGCTTTCTTT	TRBJ1-1	.	TRBV7-3
CASSATGGDLSYNEQFF	TGTGCCAGCAGCGCCACAGGGGGCGACCTCTCCTACAATGAGCAGTTCTTC	TRBJ2-1	TRBD1	TRBV9
CASSQQGQMSSYEQYF	TGCGCCAGCAGCCAACAGGGACAGATGAGCTCCTACGAGCAGTACTTC	TRBJ2-7	TRBD1	TRBV4-1
CASSSRTSGRIYNEQFF	TGTGCCAGCAGTTCCAGGACTAGCGGGAGGATCTACAATGAGCAGTTCTTC	TRBJ2-1	TRBD2	TRBV27
CASSSNRGDTEAFF	TGTGCCAGCAGTTCAAACAGGGGGGACACTGAAGCTTTCTTT	TRBJ1-1	TRBD1	TRBV27
CASRRTRTSDYNEQFF	TGTGCCAGCAGAAGGACTAGAACGTCTGACTACAATGAGCAGTTCTTC	TRBJ2-1	TRBD2	TRBV11-2
CASSLAGSGSTDTQYF	TGTGCCAGCAGCTTGGCAGGGAGCGGGAGTACAGATACGCAGTATTTT	TRBJ2-3	TRBD2	TRBV5-6
CASSSTSGGTGELFF	TGCGCCAGCAGCTCTACTAGCGGGGGAACCGGGGAGCTGTTTTTT	TRBJ2-2	TRBD2	TRBV5-1
CASGTGPSGNTIYF	TGTGCCAGCGGGACAGGGCCCTCTGGAAACACCATATATTTT	TRBJ1-3	TRBD1	TRBV6-5
CASSFRGRGEQYF	TGTGCCAGCAGTTTCAGGGGGCGAGGCGAGCAGTACTTC	TRBJ2-7	TRBD1	TRBV27
CASRTTVMATGKETQYF	TGCGCCAGCAGGACGACGGTTATGGCCACGGGTAAAGAGACCCAGTACTTC	TRBJ2-5	.	TRBV5-1
CASSLDREQYF	TGCGCCAGCAGCTTGGATAGAGAGCAGTACTTC	TRBJ2-7	.	TRBV5-1
CASSSAGAGQPQHF	TGTGCCAGCAGTTCTGCGGGGGCAGGTCAGCCCCAGCATTTT	TRBJ1-5	.	TRBV27
CASSQEIYGAYEQYF	TGTGCCAGCAGCCAAGAAATCTACGGAGCCTACGAGCAGTACTTC	TRBJ2-7	.	TRBV14
CAITPGVDNEQFF	TGTGCCATCACCCCGGGAGTTGACAATGAGCAGTTCTTC	TRBJ2-1	.	TRBV10-3
CASSLGGDTDTQYF	TGTGCCAGCAGCTTGGGCGGGGATACAGATACGCAGTATTTT	TRBJ2-3	.	TRBV7-9
CASSPRDTYQPQHF	TGTGCCAGCAGCCCCCGGGACACCTATCAGCCCCAGCATTTT	TRBJ1-5	.	TRBV9
CAWRPKTGTGGSGANVLTF	TGTGCCTGGAGGCCCAAGACCGGGACAGGGGGATCTGGGGCCAACGTCCTGACTTTC	TRBJ2-6	TRBD1	TRBV30
CAGGGRGNTGELFF	TGTGCCGGGGGGGGGAGAGGGAACACCGGGGAGCTGTTTTTT	TRBJ2-2	TRBD2	TRBV19
CASSPGLAVDTQYF	TGTGCCAGCAGCCCGGGACTAGCAGTCGATACGCAGTATTTT	TRBJ2-3	TRBD2	TRBV6-5
CASSPGQRNTEAFF	TGTGCCAGCAGCCCGGGACAGAGGAACACTGAAGCTTTCTTT	TRBJ1-1	TRBD1	TRBV5-4
CASSSGGSTDTQYF	TGTGCCAGCAGCTCAGGGGGAAGCACAGATACGCAGTATTTT	TRBJ2-3	TRBD1	TRBV11-3
CASALGQKFQPQHF	TGTGCCAGCGCGTTGGGACAGAAATTTCAGCCCCAGCATTTT	TRBJ1-5	TRBD1	TRBV6-6
CASSYSTTEAFF	TGTGCCAGCAGTTACTCGACTACTGAAGCTTTCTTT	TRBJ1-1	.	TRBV6-5
CAWSTLTGLSTDTQYF	TGTGCCTGGAGTACCCTAACAGGGCTAAGCACAGATACGCAGTATTTT	TRBJ2-3	.	TRBV30
CASSLIAGGSPDTQYF	TGTGCCAGCAGCTTAATAGCGGGAGGGAGCCCAGATACGCAGTATTTT	TRBJ2-3	TRBD2	TRBV7-8
CASTTGVGGYGYTF	TGTGCCAGCACCACGGGCGTGGGGGGCTATGGCTACACCTTC	TRBJ1-2	.	TRBV27
CAWTGTGHTEAFF	TGTGCCTGGACCGGGACAGGCCACACTGAAGCTTTCTTT	TRBJ1-1	TRBD1	TRBV30
CASSAGGTEAFF	TGTGCCAGCAGCGCAGGGGGGACTGAAGCTTTCTTT	TRBJ1-1	TRBD1	TRBV11-3
CASSLGFAGLNTEAFF	TGCGCCAGCAGCTTGGGTTTTGCAGGTCTGAACACTGAAGCTTTCTTT	TRBJ1-1	.	TRBV5-1
CASSTGTGEETQYF	TGCGCCAGCAGCACCGGGACAGGGGAAGAGACCCAGTACTTC	TRBJ2-5	TRBD1	TRBV5-1
CASSRTWYGYTF	TGTGCCAGCAGCCGAACTTGGTATGGCTACACCTTC	TRBJ1-2	.	TRBV7-9
CASREVTQFF	TGTGCCAGCAGGGAGGTTACACAGTTCTTC	TRBJ2-1	.	TRBV2
CATSRDGTGAFYGYTF	TGTGCCACCAGCAGAGATGGGACAGGGGCGTTCTATGGCTACACCTTC	TRBJ1-2	TRBD1	TRBV15
CASSTGVQGTEAFF	TGTGCCAGCAGCACGGGGGTTCAAGGGACTGAAGCTTTCTTT	TRBJ1-1	.	TRBV5-6
CASSLDQMAGGLDTQYF	TGTGCCAGCAGCTTAGATCAGATGGCGGGGGGGTTGGATACGCAGTATTTT	TRBJ2-3	TRBD2	TRBV7-2